These T cell receptor beta chains were read from a single sample in a study of CD8 T cells in Susac syndrome. One entry per CDR3 protein, called by TCRdb with MiXCR from the immunoSEQ multiplex PCR reads. The sample includes more than 150,000 distinct CDR3 sequences, around 95% of them seen just once. What was sequenced was CD8+ T cells from PBMCs. These receptors originate from a human donor with multiple sclerosis. Both conserved end residues are part of each CDR3. Fields, in order: J gene, V gene, D gene, clone size, CDR3 protein, CDR3 DNA. The D gene is left open where the match is weak. For some rows the clone size is stated as once, few or many, or as a class when expanded; others skip it.

TRBJ1-2,TRBV30,NA,NA,CAWVGAETYGYTF,TGTGCCTGGGTTGGGGCCGAAACCTATGGCTACACCTTC
TRBJ2-2,TRBV20-1,TRBD1,NA,CSAQQGVTRELFF,TGCAGTGCTCAACAGGGGGTCACCAGGGAGCTGTTTTTT
TRBJ2-5,TRBV2,NA,NA,CASSAPTGVGETQYF,TGTGCCAGCAGTGCCCCCACGGGGGTGGGGGAGACCCAGTACTTC
TRBJ1-2,TRBV29-1,TRBD1,once,CSAGGGTDPFYGYTF,TGCAGCGCAGGGGGGGGGACAGATCCCTTCTATGGCTACACCTTC
TRBJ1-1,TRBV20-1,NA,NA,CSASPPGNTEAFF,TGCAGTGCTAGTCCCCCGGGCAACACTGAAGCTTTCTTT
TRBJ2-2,TRBV11-2,NA,NA,CASSLDLMELFF,TGTGCCAGCAGCTTAGACCTCATGGAGCTGTTTTTT
TRBJ2-1,TRBV28,NA,NA,CATESPRDEQFF,TGTGCCACCGAGTCGCCTCGGGATGAGCAGTTCTTC
TRBJ2-7,TRBV9,NA,NA,CASSVGTGLYEQYF,TGTGCCAGCAGCGTAGGAACAGGACTATACGAGCAGTACTTC
TRBJ1-2,TRBV20-1,NA,NA,CSARPMTDTNYGYTF,TGCAGTGCTAGGCCTATGACGGACACTAACTATGGCTACACCTTC
TRBJ1-2,TRBV12-3/TRBV12-4,NA,NA,CASTETPYTAEDFTPLF,TGTGCCAGCACGGAGACCCCTTACACAGCCGAAGATTTCACCCCGCTCTTC
TRBJ2-1,TRBV7-9,TRBD1,NA,CASSGSTGTGSFNEQFF,TGTGCCAGCAGCGGTAGTACCGGGACAGGGTCCTTCAATGAGCAGTTCTTC
TRBJ1-2,TRBV25-1,TRBD1,NA,CASSEWPRQGTGSGYTF,TGTGCCAGCAGTGAATGGCCCAGACAGGGAACAGGGAGTGGCTACACCTTC
TRBJ2-1,TRBV9,NA,NA,CASSEWADDEQFF,TGTGCCAGCAGCGAGTGGGCTGACGATGAGCAGTTCTTC
TRBJ2-3,TRBV30,NA,NA,CAWSWGAADTQYF,TGTGCCTGGAGTTGGGGGGCTGCAGATACGCAGTATTTT
TRBJ2-7,TRBV2,TRBD1,NA,CASGSQTGSNEQYF,TGTGCCAGCGGTTCCCAGACAGGGTCCAACGAGCAGTACTTC
TRBJ2-5,TRBV6-5,NA,once,CASTLGGSPQETQYF,TGTGCCAGCACTTTAGGAGGAAGCCCTCAAGAGACCCAGTACTTC
TRBJ2-1,TRBV29-1,NA,NA,CSAAPSLADEQFF,TGCAGCGCTGCCCCATCACTAGCAGATGAGCAGTTCTTC
TRBJ2-1,TRBV15,TRBD2,NA,CATSTAGGLYNEQFF,TGTGCCACCAGCACGGCGGGGGGGCTATACAATGAGCAGTTCTTC
TRBJ1-1,TRBV7-9,NA,once,CASSPRPGVDEAFF,TGTGCCAGCAGCCCCCGCCCGGGGGTCGATGAAGCTTTCTTT
TRBJ1-5,TRBV12-3/TRBV12-4,NA,NA,CASSLPVGPQHF,TGTGCCAGCAGTTTGCCAGTGGGGCCCCAGCATTTT
TRBJ1-2,TRBV13,NA,NA,CASSSGAGNYGYTF,TGTGCCAGCAGCTCCGGGGCAGGGAACTATGGCTACACCTTC
TRBJ2-7,TRBV12-3/TRBV12-4,TRBD2,once,CASSLQRGGHAEQYF,TGTGCCAGCAGTTTACAGCGGGGGGGCCACGCCGAGCAGTACTTC
TRBJ2-1,TRBV7-9,TRBD2,NA,CAGSGGDLNNEQFF,TGTGCCGGATCGGGGGGAGACTTAAACAATGAGCAGTTCTTC
TRBJ2-3,TRBV6-2/TRBV6-3,NA,NA,CASSYGRPADTQYF,TGTGCCAGCAGTTACGGTAGGCCCGCAGATACGCAGTATTTT
TRBJ2-1,TRBV6-1,NA,NA,CASSDLDNEQFF,TGTGCCAGCAGTGATCTGGACAATGAGCAGTTCTTC
TRBJ2-5,TRBV30,NA,NA,CAWSPVNGVETQYF,TGTGCCTGGAGTCCGGTCAACGGGGTGGAGACCCAGTACTTC
TRBJ2-1,TRBV19,TRBD2,NA,CASRFGGTDEQFF,TGTGCCAGTCGGTTCGGGGGGACCGATGAGCAGTTCTTC
TRBJ2-1,TRBV27,NA,NA,CASSLSGGNEQFF,TGTGCCAGCAGTTTATCCGGGGGCAATGAGCAGTTCTTC
TRBJ2-5,TRBV29-1,TRBD2,NA,CSVEGVAGPDWETQYF,TGCAGCGTTGAGGGGGTAGCGGGGCCCGACTGGGAGACCCAGTACTTC
TRBJ2-1,TRBV6-5,TRBD2,NA,CASSYSSGGGNEQFF,TGTGCCAGCAGTTACTCGAGCGGGGGCGGGAATGAGCAGTTCTTC
TRBJ2-5,TRBV29-1,TRBD1,NA,CSVTGTGGSHYF,TGCAGCGTTACCGGGACAGGGGGCTCCCATTACTTC
TRBJ2-3,TRBV29-1,NA,NA,CSVEDLTEVDTQYF,TGCAGCGTTGAAGATCTAACAGAAGTGGATACGCAGTATTTT
TRBJ1-2,TRBV7-6,TRBD1,NA,CASSDLKTGVGYTF,TGTGCCAGCAGCGATTTAAAGACAGGGGTGGGCTACACCTTC
TRBJ1-5,TRBV3-1,NA,NA,CASSQGGAGSNQPQHF,TGTGCCAGCAGCCAAGGAGGGGCAGGTAGCAATCAGCCCCAGCATTTT
TRBJ2-5,TRBV2,NA,NA,CASSEDLGVSRETQYF,TGTGCCAGCAGTGAAGATCTGGGAGTCAGCCGAGAGACCCAGTACTTC
TRBJ2-1,TRBV13,NA,NA,CASSASSEGAYNEQFF,TGTGCCAGCAGCGCCTCCAGTGAGGGGGCCTACAATGAGCAGTTCTTC
TRBJ2-1,TRBV5-1,TRBD2,NA,CASQLAGSYNEQFF,TGCGCCAGCCAACTAGCGGGGTCCTACAATGAGCAGTTCTTC
TRBJ1-2,TRBV19,NA,once,CASSIGEYGYTF,TGTGCCAGTAGTATTGGCGAATATGGCTACACCTTC
TRBJ1-6,TRBV3-1,TRBD1,NA,CASPWQGDRNSPLHF,TGTGCCAGCCCGTGGCAGGGGGATAGGAATTCACCCCTCCACTTT
TRBJ2-3,TRBV9,TRBD2,NA,CASSGSGGAFTDTQYF,TGTGCCAGCAGCGGTAGCGGGGGGGCCTTCACAGATACGCAGTATTTT
TRBJ2-3,TRBV3-1,NA,NA,CASTSDTDTQYF,TGTGCCAGCACCTCCGACACAGATACGCAGTATTTT
TRBJ1-1,TRBV30,NA,NA,CAWSVSQNTEAFF,TGTGCCTGGAGTGTATCCCAGAACACTGAAGCTTTCTTT
TRBJ1-1,TRBV20-1,NA,NA,CSARGLNTEAFF,TGCAGTGCTAGGGGTCTGAACACTGAAGCTTTCTTT
TRBJ2-3,TRBV9,TRBD2,NA,CASTDLAGDRTDTQYF,TGTGCCAGCACCGATCTAGCGGGGGACCGCACAGATACGCAGTATTTT
TRBJ2-1,TRBV20-1,NA,NA,CSAEQGTYNEQFF,TGCAGTGCCGAACAGGGAACCTACAATGAGCAGTTCTTC
TRBJ2-7,TRBV5-6,NA,NA,CASSNRVEQYF,TGTGCCAGCAGCAACAGGGTCGAGCAGTACTTC
TRBJ2-2,TRBV27,NA,NA,CASSSIQGAGELFF,TGTGCCAGCAGTTCGATTCAGGGCGCCGGGGAGCTGTTTTTT